Presented here are 26 T cell receptor beta chains from one specimen sequenced in a study of cytomegalovirus exposure and HLA in healthy donors. Primers: 60 Vbeta forward and 13 Jbeta reverse. Sequencing was performed with immunoSEQ multiplex PCR; in TCRdb, only in-frame clones are kept and a portion is missing. The sample has around 70,000 clones. Material: PBMCs. The receptors derive from a boy under 18 in good health and CMV-seronegative.

This rearrangement joins TRBV5-8 to TRBJ1-3, with unresolved D. From germline, CDR1 is SGHTS and CDR2 YDEGEE. V was trimmed by 2 bases and J by 2 bases, leaving 11 bases between them. The CDR3 contains 15 residues. The CDR3 DNA reads TGTGCCAGCAGCTTACCAGGCGTGCCTGGAAACACCATATATTTT. Amino acid sequence: CASSLPGVPGNTIYF.

The J gene is TRBJ2-4, the V gene TRBV5-1, with TRBD1 matching over 7 bases. Trimming cost V 0 bases and J 1 base; bases outside gene matches: 7. Germline CDR1 and CDR2: SGHRS and YFSETQ. This CDR3 spans 17 amino acids. CDR3 in amino acids: CASSLDTGARAKNIQYF. The CDR3 DNA reads as TGCGCCAGCAGCTTGGATACAGGGGCACGGGCCAAAAACATTCAGTACTTC.

The chain carries TRBV6-6 and TRBJ1-2; D gene unclear. The CDR3 length is 13 residues. Deletions cut 6 bases from V and 4 bases from J, with 12 bases between. The germline CDR1 and CDR2 sequences are MNHNY and SVGAGI (reference sequence). CDR3 in amino acids: CASRVDTSYGYTF. CDR3 nucleotide sequence: TGTGCCAGCAGAGTCGACACCTCCTATGGCTACACCTTC.

The CDR3 sequence: CASSAPGRADTEAFF. The CDR3 DNA sequence: TGTGCCAGCAGTGCCCCTGGGCGGGCGGACACTGAAGCTTTCTTT. The chain has TRBV25-1 and TRBJ1-1; D not certain. The CDR3 covers 15 residues. The V end was cut by 4 bases, the J end by 3 bases, with 15 bases between. CDR1 and CDR2 (germline): MGHDK, SYGVNS.

This rearrangement joins TRBV6-1 to TRBJ2-1, with 11 nucleotides matching TRBD2. V gave up 4 bases and J gave up 5 bases; unmatched junction bases: 4. CDR1 MNHNS and CDR2 SASEGT come from the germline V gene. The CDR3 is made up of 15 amino acids. CDR3 region: CASSVGLAEDNEQFF. The CDR3 region has the DNA TGTGCCAGCAGTGTGGGACTAGCGGAGGACAATGAGCAGTTCTTC.

The CDR3 loop is CASSPPSGQMYNEQFF. The CDR3, as DNA: TGTGCCAGCTCACCACCGTCCGGACAGATGTACAATGAGCAGTTCTTC. The chain employs TRBV18 and TRBJ2-1; a weak D match, TRBD1 (6 bases). In germline, CDR1 is KGHSH, CDR2 LQKENI. The CDR3 has 16 residues. V lost 0 bases and J 4 bases, leaving 13 bases between the germline ends.

V is TRBV15 and J is TRBJ2-2; TRBD1 aligns across 8 bases. The CDR3 has 14 amino acids. Trimming at V came to 6 bases and at J to 7 bases, leaving 7 bases not matched to a gene. Germline CDR1 LNHNV, CDR2 YYDKDF (reference sequence). CDR3: CATREDRESGELFF. CDR3 in DNA: TGTGCCACCAGGGAGGACAGGGAGAGCGGGGAGCTGTTTTTT.

The gene calls are TRBV6-1 and TRBJ1-5, with D possibly being TRBD1 (5 bases). Trimming stripped 7 bases from V and 6 bases from J, with 13 bases between. Germline V CDR1 and CDR2: MNHNS, SASEGT. The CDR3 totals 13 residues. In nucleotides, the CDR3 is TGTGCCAGCAAGGACACTTCCAGTCAGCCCCAGCATTTT. Protein: CASKDTSSQPQHF.

Comment on this clone: One end of the junction is discordant with germline, which a read error may explain. The J gene is TRBJ2-7, the V gene TRBV5-4, with TRBD2 matching over 10 bases. Germline V CDR1 and CDR2: SGHNT, YYREEE (reference sequence). The CDR3 has 15 amino acids. The CDR3 sequence is CASSLISGGAYEQYF. As DNA, the CDR3 is TGCGCCAGCAGCTTGATCAGCGGGGGGGCCTACGAGCAGTACTTC.

The V gene is TRBV7-9, the J gene TRBJ1-4; D remains ambiguous. The V end lost 5 bases, the J end lost 8 bases, and 15 bases lay between the germline ends. This CDR3 is built from 14 residues. Germline CDR1 is SEHNR and CDR2 is FQNEAQ (reference sequence). The CDR3 nucleotides are TGTGCCAGCAGCCCTGATGGCAGTCGCGAAAAACTGTTTTTT. The encoded protein is CASSPDGSREKLFF.

The V gene is TRBV5-1, the J gene TRBJ1-2; 7 bases match TRBD1. The germline CDR1 and CDR2 sequences are SGHRS and YFSETQ. The CDR3 runs to 17 residues. Losses at the gene ends were 4 bases for V and 3 bases for J; bases not matched to a gene: 15. The CDR3 DNA sequence: TGCGCCAGCAGCCCCGTGACAGGGTCGTTTGAGGACTATGGCTACACCTTC. It translates to CASSPVTGSFEDYGYTF.

The V gene is TRBV6-1, the J gene TRBJ2-2, with D possibly being TRBD1 (5 bases). The CDR3 is made up of 14 amino acids. Trimming left V 7 bases short and J 2 bases short, with 11 bases between. Germline V gene data show CDR1 as MNHNS and CDR2 as SASEGT. This CDR3 reads CASTIDRNTGELFF. The CDR3 nucleotides read TGTGCCAGCACCATAGACAGAAACACCGGGGAGCTGTTTTTT.

V usage is TRBV30 and J usage is TRBJ2-6; tentative D call: TRBD2 (6 bases). The ends were cut back, 7 bases at V and 6 bases at J, with 19 bases in the middle. This CDR3 is built from 15 residues. Looked up from germline, CDR1 is GTSNPN and CDR2 is SVGIG (reference sequence). The CDR3 nucleotides read TGTGCCTTCGGGACTGGAAACCCTGCGGCCAACGTCCTGACTTTC. As protein: CAFGTGNPAANVLTF.

This chain links TRBV5-1 with TRBJ1-5; D uncertain. V was trimmed by 0 bases and J by 1 base, leaving 5 bases between them. From germline, CDR1 is SGHRS and CDR2 YFSETQ. This CDR3 region has 14 residues. The CDR3 coding sequence is TGCGCCAGCAGCTTGGGGCAGAGCAATCAGCCCCAGCATTTT. Protein sequence: CASSLGQSNQPQHF.

The V and J genes are TRBV7-6 and TRBJ1-1; possible D gene TRBD1, 5 bases. Trimming shortened V by 5 bases and J by 7 bases, and 23 bases separated the two germline ends. This CDR3 comprises 16 residues. CDR1 and CDR2 from the germline V gene are SGHVS and FNYEAQ. The CDR3 loop reads CASSPHPSAPRGEAFF. In DNA form, the CDR3 reads TGTGCCAGCAGCCCCCATCCTTCTGCCCCAAGGGGTGAAGCTTTCTTT. Combining the CDR3 with reference TRBV7-6 and TRBJ1-1 gives the whole variable domain GAGVSQSPRYKVTKRGQDVALRCDPISGHVSLYWYRQALGQGPEFLTYFNYEAQQDKSGLPNDRFSAERPEGSISTLTIQRTEQRDSAMYRCASSPHPSAPRGEAFFGQGTRLTVV.

The chain is built from TRBV5-5 and TRBJ1-2; D may be TRBD1 (5 bases). The germline CDR1 and CDR2 sequences are SGHKS and YYEKEE (reference sequence). The CDR3 sequence is 12 residues long. The V end was cut by 4 bases, the J end by 6 bases, with 10 bases between. This CDR3 reads CASSPTGDGYTF. In nucleotides, the CDR3 is TGTGCCAGCAGCCCCACGGGGGATGGCTACACCTTC.

The gene calls are TRBV7-9 and TRBJ2-7; D gene ambiguous. With 5 bases removed from V and 3 bases from J, the gap between germline ends came to 8 bases. This CDR3 has 12 amino acids. Germline V gives CDR1 SEHNR, CDR2 FQNEAQ (reference sequence). The CDR3 nucleotides are TGTGCCAGCAGCCTTTCTTACTACGAGCAGTACTTC. It translates to CASSLSYYEQYF.

The chain uses TRBV6-1 and TRBJ2-7; no firm D call. Germline V gene data show CDR1 as MNHNS and CDR2 as SASEGT. The V and J ends lost 3 bases and 2 bases respectively, with 14 bases between them. This CDR3 contains 15 residues. This CDR3 reads CASSDYHGTTYEQYF. CDR3 coding DNA: TGTGCCAGCAGTGATTATCATGGCACTACCTACGAGCAGTACTTC.

This chain joins TRBV10-3 and TRBJ1-2; D remains ambiguous. The CDR3 is 14 amino acids. Trimming left V 3 bases short and J 2 bases short, with 10 bases between. Germline CDR1 reads ENHRY; CDR2 reads SYGVKD. The CDR3 DNA is TGTGCCATCAGTGAAGTATCGGGAAACTATGGCTACACCTTC. Its protein is CAISEVSGNYGYTF.

This chain connects TRBV19 to TRBJ1-1; 7 bases agree with TRBD1. The ends lost 3 bases at V and 4 bases at J; junction bases unmatched: 2. In germline, CDR1 is LNHDA, CDR2 SQIVND (reference sequence). The CDR3 has 13 amino acids. This CDR3 reads CASSMGTATEAFF. The DNA of the CDR3 is TGTGCCAGTAGTATGGGGACAGCCACTGAAGCTTTCTTT.

The chain is built from TRBV9 and TRBJ1-1, with 10 bases identical to TRBD1. This CDR3 region has 13 residues. CDR1 and CDR2 from the germline V gene are SGDLS and YYNGEE. V lost 3 bases and J lost 6; bases outside the gene matches: 2. The CDR3 sequence: CASSAGQGAEAFF. The CDR3 nucleotides are TGTGCCAGCAGCGCAGGACAGGGGGCTGAAGCTTTCTTT.

The V call is TRBV6-1, the J call TRBJ2-2; D is unresolved. The CDR3 has 15 residues. Trimming removed 4 bases at V and 5 bases at J, with 14 bases between. Germline CDR1 MNHNS, CDR2 SASEGT. CDR3: CASSALGAPTGELFF. In nucleotides, the CDR3 is TGTGCCAGCAGTGCACTCGGAGCCCCGACCGGGGAGCTGTTTTTT.

The chain has TRBV19 and TRBJ2-7, with 8 bases identical to TRBD2. From germline, CDR1 is LNHDA and CDR2 SQIVND (reference sequence). The length of the CDR3 is 14 residues. The V segment lost 6 bases and the J segment 2 bases; nucleotides outside the gene matches: 6. The CDR3 sequence: CASSPGRVTYEQYF. The CDR3 DNA reads as TGTGCCAGTAGCCCCGGGAGGGTAACCTACGAGCAGTACTTC.

This chain uses TRBV2 with TRBJ1-5; TRBD1 is a possible D gene (5 bases). The CDR3 extends over 16 amino acids. CDR1 is SNHLY and CDR2 is FYNNEI in the germline V gene. V was pared by 4 bases and J by 0 bases, with 13 bases between. The CDR3 protein is CASSAGTVYSNQPQHF. CDR3 DNA: TGTGCCAGCAGTGCAGGGACTGTTTATAGCAATCAGCCCCAGCATTTT.

The J gene is TRBJ1-2, the V gene TRBV5-5; tentative D call: TRBD1 (6 bases). Germline CDR1 reads SGHKS; CDR2 reads YYEKEE (reference sequence). V dropped 3 bases and J dropped 0 bases, with 12 bases sitting between them. The CDR3 totals 15 residues. The CDR3 DNA reads as TGTGCCAGCAGCTCCACAGGGATAGCTAACTATGGCTACACCTTC. Encoded protein: CASSSTGIANYGYTF.

The J gene is TRBJ1-6, the V gene TRBV19; 8 nucleotides match TRBD1. V was pared by 3 bases and J by 9 bases, with 10 bases of the junction left unmatched. From germline, CDR1 is LNHDA and CDR2 SQIVND (reference sequence). This CDR3 has 16 residues. DNA of the CDR3: TGTGCCAGTAGTATTGGTTCGGGACAGGTCATTTCACCCCTCCACTTT. Its translation: CASSIGSGQVISPLHF.